This T cell receptor (beta chain) was obtained from a study of cytomegalovirus exposure and HLA in healthy donors. The V gene's germline CDR1 is SGHTA and CDR2 FQGNSA. CDR3 size: 15 residues. J was trimmed by 0 bases and V by 1 base; bases with no gene match: 2. PCR used 60 Vbeta primers and 13 Jbeta primers. Assay used: immunoSEQ multiplex PCR; TCRdb lists only in-frame clones, some missing. The sample comprises about 120,000 clones, 79% of which are singletons, and over 3.5% rests with the top ten. This clone showed up just once. Sequencing used PBMCs. The origin of this receptor is a young man in good health and CMV-seropositive. The chain links TRBV7-2 to TRBJ1-2; 7 bases are shared with TRBD1. The CDR3 bases are TGTGCCAGCAGCTTAGTTGACAGGGCTAACTATGGCTACACCTTC. Encoded protein: CASSLVDRANYGYTF.